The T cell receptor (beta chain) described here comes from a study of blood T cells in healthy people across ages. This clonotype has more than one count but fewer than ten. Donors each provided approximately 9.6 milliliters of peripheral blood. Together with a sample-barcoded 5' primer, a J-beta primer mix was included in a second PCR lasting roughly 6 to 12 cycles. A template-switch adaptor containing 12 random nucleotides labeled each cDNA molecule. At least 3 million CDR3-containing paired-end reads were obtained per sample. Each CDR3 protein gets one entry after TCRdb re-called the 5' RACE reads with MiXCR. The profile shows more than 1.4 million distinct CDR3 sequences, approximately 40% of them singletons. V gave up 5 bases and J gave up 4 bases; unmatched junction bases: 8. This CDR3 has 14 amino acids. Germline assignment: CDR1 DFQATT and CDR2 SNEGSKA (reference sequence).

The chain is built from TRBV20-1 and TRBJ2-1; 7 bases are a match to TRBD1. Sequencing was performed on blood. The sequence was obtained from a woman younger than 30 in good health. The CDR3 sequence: CSAARDSDYNEQFF. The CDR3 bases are TGCAGTGCTGCCCGGGACAGCGATTACAATGAGCAGTTCTTC.